This TCR beta chain appears in the sequencing data of a study of identical twins (dated by TCRdb to about 2016). Broadly, across the study: The study deep-sequenced TCR alpha and beta repertoires from monozygotic twins, unrelated adults of various ages and cord blood to test whether fetal clonotypes persist. To rule out contamination, replicate twin experiments were performed at different times with different library preparation protocols. Findings and caveats that apply to the study as a whole: Compared with coincidental sharing between unrelated individuals, out-of-frame TCR alpha sequences shared between twins had an excess of sequences with low generation probability. A weaker excess of twin sharing was found in beta out-of-frame sequences because the signal-to-noise ratio was lowered by fewer shared sequences. In monozygotic twins, out-of-frame TCR alpha sharing was systematically underestimated by recombination models, although the models agreed with sharing between unrelated individuals. Fewer insertions were carried by abundant cord blood beta clonotypes, a similar but weaker trend appeared in young adult naive repertoires, and no such trend appeared in memory repertoires. Invariant T cells such as MAIT and iNKT could partly confound zero-insertion analyses, though diverse VJ usage argued against this for most clonotypes. Because the same donors could not be followed over many years, the conclusions relied on cross-sectional statistical analysis.

Per the germline V gene, MGHRA is the CDR1 and YSYEKL is the CDR2. The V end loses 3 bases and the J end loses 7 bases, and a stretch of 19 bases separates them. From its cysteine to its phenylalanine, the CDR3 spans 15 amino acids. The kept DNA is CDR3 alone, 45 bases in frame from the first base. Details on this clonotype: The antigen this receptor binds is unknown. No base quality information exists; no much larger clone differs at one position.

Library prep was done by 5' RACE. Sequencing was performed on an Illumina HiSeq 2000. A universal primer binding site was introduced by template switching, and a unique molecular identifier was present in the final cDNA, enabling accurate counting of TCR cDNA molecules. Specific primers in the conserved constant-segment region were used to synthesize first-strand cDNA for the TCR alpha and beta chains. To control for contamination, each cDNA library was double barcoded with a SMART-Mk sample barcode plus Illumina barcodes. TruSeq adapter sequences, together with Illumina sample barcodes, were added in two successive PCR steps. Sequencing of the TCR alpha and beta cDNA libraries was done on the Illumina HiSeq platform using custom primers. As for the original processing: Unique molecular identifiers were extracted from raw reads with MiGEC, and CDR3 positions were determined with MiXCR. For each individual, recombination models were inferred using an EM algorithm with the repgenHMM and IGoR tools. Shared clonotypes were analyzed with the tcR package in R, and sharing was normalized by the product of cloneset sizes. To study raw recombination without the effects of thymic and clonal selection, out-of-frame nonproductive sequences were analyzed. Using fastp trimming at Q25 and MiXCR clonotype assembly, TCRdb reanalyzed the public sequencing data and kept in-frame beta chains. Merged by CDR3 protein, the rows form single entries marked with the most common genes and DNA. It is TCRdb's table, rather than the study itself, that gives the V and J calls and clone size. In this sample the table shows hundreds of thousands of distinct CDR3 sequences, roughly 9.7% of which occur a single time. Together, the top ten hold approximately 6.6% of the sample.

Only healthy Caucasian donors were included. Three pairs of female monozygotic twins, all aged roughly 18 to 30 years, made up the twin cohort. Positive isolation kits from Invitrogen were used to isolate the CD4+ and CD8+ T cell populations. These sequences were also reported in another study, on yellow fever vaccine responses in identical twins. Taken from the second paper: The authors reported that the T cell response to vaccination in identical twins appeared partly convergent and partly personalized. Focusing on identical twins, the study followed the T cell clones that responded to the vaccine, and did so with precision.

The chain uses TRBV4-1 and TRBJ2-7, with no D gene named confidently. This TCR derives from a woman under 30 in good health. The sequenced material came from CD8+ T cells sorted from blood. The nucleotide sequence is given as TGCGCCAGCAGCCAGAAATCGCTGGCGACCAATGAGCAGTACTTC. Protein translation: CASSQKSLATNEQYF.